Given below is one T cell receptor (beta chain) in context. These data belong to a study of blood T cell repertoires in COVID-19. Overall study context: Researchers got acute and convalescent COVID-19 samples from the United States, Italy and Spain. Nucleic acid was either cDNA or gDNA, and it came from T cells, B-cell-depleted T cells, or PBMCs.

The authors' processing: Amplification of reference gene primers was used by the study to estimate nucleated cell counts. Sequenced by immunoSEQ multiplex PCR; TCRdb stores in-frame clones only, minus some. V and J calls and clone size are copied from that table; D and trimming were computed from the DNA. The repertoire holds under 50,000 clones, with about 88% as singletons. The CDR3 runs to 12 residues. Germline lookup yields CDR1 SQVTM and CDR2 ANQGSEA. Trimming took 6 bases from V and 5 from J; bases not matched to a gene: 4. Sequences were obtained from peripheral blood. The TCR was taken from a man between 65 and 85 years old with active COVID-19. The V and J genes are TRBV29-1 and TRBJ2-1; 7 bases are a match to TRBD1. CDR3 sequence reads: CSVDRHDNEQFF. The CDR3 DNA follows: TGCAGCGTGGACAGGCATGACAATGAGCAGTTCTTC.